This T cell receptor beta chain was identified during a study of post-analysis software for immune sequencing data. Points from the study as a whole: Among multiple sclerosis patients, normalized Chao1 diversity was significantly below that of controls. Strong co-clustering by F measure was seen for same-batch samples. Among four or five TRBV segments more frequent in patients than controls were TRBV5-6, TRBV5-1 and TRBV20-1.

This clonotype was picked up a small number of times. As yet, its antigen is unknown. The CDR3 totals 13 residues. Trimming cost V 11 bases and J 3 bases, with 16 bases left between them. Germline loops: CDR1 MNHEY, CDR2 SVGEGT. Presence of unique molecular identifiers characterized the TCR beta cDNA libraries. TCRdb passed the PCR reads through MiXCR, listing each CDR3 protein once. Of hundreds of thousands of distinct CDR3 sequences in the sample, about 32% were seen once. The source material was blood. The J gene is TRBJ1-1, the V gene TRBV6-2 or TRBV6-3; D perhaps matches TRBD1 (5 bases). The TCR was taken from a girl under 18 with multiple sclerosis. DNA of the CDR3: TGTGCCTGCGCCAGGGAGGAAGACACTGAAGCTTTCTTT. The encoded protein is CACAREEDTEAFF.